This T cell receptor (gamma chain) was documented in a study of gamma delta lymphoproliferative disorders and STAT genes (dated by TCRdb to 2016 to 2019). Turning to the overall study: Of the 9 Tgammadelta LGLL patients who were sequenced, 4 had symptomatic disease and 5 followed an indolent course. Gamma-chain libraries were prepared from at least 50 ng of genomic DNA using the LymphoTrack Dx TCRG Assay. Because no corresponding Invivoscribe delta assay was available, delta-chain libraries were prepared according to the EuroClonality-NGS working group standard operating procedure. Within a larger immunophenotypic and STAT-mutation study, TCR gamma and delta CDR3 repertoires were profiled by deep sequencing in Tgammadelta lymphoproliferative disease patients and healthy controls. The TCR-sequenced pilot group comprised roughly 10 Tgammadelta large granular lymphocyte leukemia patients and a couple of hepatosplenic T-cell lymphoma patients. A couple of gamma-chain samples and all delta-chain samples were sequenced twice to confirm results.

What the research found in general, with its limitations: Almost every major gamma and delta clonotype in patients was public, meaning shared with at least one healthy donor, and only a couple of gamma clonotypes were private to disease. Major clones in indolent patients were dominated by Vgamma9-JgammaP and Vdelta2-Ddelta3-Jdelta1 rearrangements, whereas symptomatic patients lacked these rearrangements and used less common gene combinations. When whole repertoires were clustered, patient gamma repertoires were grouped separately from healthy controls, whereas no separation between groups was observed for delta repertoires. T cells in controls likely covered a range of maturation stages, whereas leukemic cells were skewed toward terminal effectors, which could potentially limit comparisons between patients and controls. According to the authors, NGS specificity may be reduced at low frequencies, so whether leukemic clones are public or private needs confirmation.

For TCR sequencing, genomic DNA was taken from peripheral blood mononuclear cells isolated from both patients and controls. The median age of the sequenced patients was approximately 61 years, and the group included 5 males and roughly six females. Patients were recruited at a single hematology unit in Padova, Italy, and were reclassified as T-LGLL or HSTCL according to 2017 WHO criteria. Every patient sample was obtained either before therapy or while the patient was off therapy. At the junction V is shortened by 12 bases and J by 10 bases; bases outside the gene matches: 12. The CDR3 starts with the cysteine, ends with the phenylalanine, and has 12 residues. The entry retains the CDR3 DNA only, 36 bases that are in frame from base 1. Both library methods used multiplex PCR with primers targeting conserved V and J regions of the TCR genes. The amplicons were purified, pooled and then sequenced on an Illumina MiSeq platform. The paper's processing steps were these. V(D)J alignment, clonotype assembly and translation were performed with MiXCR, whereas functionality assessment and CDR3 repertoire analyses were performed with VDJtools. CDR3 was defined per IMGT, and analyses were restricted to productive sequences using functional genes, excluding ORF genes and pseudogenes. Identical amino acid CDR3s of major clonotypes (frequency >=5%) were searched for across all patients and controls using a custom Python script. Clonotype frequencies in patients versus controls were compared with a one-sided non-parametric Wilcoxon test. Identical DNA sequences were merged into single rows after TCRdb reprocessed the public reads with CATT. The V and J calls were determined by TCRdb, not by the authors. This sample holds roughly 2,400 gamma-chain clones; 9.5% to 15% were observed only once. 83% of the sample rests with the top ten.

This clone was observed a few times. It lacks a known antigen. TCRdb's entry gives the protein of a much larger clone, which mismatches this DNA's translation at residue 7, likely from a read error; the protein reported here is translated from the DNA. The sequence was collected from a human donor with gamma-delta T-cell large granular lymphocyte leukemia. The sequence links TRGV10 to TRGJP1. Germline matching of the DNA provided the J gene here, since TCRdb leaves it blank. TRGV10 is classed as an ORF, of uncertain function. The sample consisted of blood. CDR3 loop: CAAAPPIWFKIF. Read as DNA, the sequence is TGTGCTGCAGCACCCCCCATTTGGTTCAAGATATTT.